Presented here are 9 T cell receptor beta chains from one specimen sequenced in a study of CXCR3-negative and CXCR3-positive naive CD8 T cells. 5' RACE that incorporated UMI labels was used to prepare the TRB cDNA libraries. TCRdb reprocessed the 5' RACE reads, keeping one entry per CDR3 protein, no DNA. Recorded for this sample: about 81,000 distinct CDR3 sequences. Sequenced input: naive CXCR3- CD8+ T cells from blood. Documented subset: CD45RO-CCR7+CD27+CD95- naive CD8+ T cells lacking CXCR3 (TNR3-). These receptors all come from a human donor in good health. Some clones in this sample may be carry-over from other donors' samples.

The CDR3 loop is CSVESGVNQPQHF. The chain uses TRBV29-1 and TRBJ1-5; TCRdb outputs TRBD1, but without DNA this stays unchecked. Germline V lookup: CDR1 SQVTM, CDR2 ANQGSEA. The CDR3 totals 13 residues. The whole variable domain, remainder taken from reference TRBV29-1 and TRBJ1-5, is SAVISQKPSRDICQRGTSLTIQCQVDSQVTMMFWYRQQPGQSLTLIATANQGSEATYESGFVIDKFPISRPNLTFSTLTVSNMSPEDSSIYLCSVESGVNQPQHFGDGTRLSIL.

J is TRBJ2-7 and V is TRBV7-3. Germline CDR1 is SGHTA and CDR2 is FQGTGA. This CDR3 has 14 amino acids. The chain's CDR3 is CASSFAGGSYEQYF.

The rearrangement joins TRBV20-1 to TRBJ2-1. The CDR3 contains 14 residues. CDR1 is DFQATT and CDR2 is SNEGSKA in the germline V gene (reference sequence). CDR3 sequence reads: CSASDHQELNEQFF.

CDR3: CASSQGDSSYEQYF. The rearrangement links TRBV4-3 to TRBJ2-7; TCRdb calls TRBD1, which cannot be checked without DNA. The V gene's germline CDR1 is LGHNA and CDR2 YSLEER. The CDR3 runs 14 residues.

The chain employs TRBV9 and TRBJ2-1; with no DNA, the TCRdb D assignment of TRBD1 cannot be verified. Per germline, CDR1 SGDLS and CDR2 YYNGEE. The CDR3 covers 17 residues. CDR3 sequence: CASSVKSGDRVDNEQFF.

The chain has TRBV15 and TRBJ2-3. CDR3 length: 15 residues. Looked up from germline, CDR1 is LNHNV and CDR2 is YYDKDF (reference sequence). The CDR3 sequence: CATSREGTYTDTQYF.

The rearrangement uses TRBV28 and TRBJ2-5; TCRdb calls TRBD1, which cannot be checked without DNA. The V gene's germline CDR1 is MDHEN and CDR2 SYDVKM. The CDR3 sequence is 13 residues long. This CDR3 is CASSPRAAETQYF.

The chain is built from TRBV7-9 and TRBJ2-3; absent DNA, TCRdb's TRBD1 call cannot be checked. Germline CDR1 is SEHNR and CDR2 is FQNEAQ (reference sequence). This CDR3 is 14 amino acids long. CDR3 amino acids: CASSQWTGYDTQYF. Full variable domain (rest looked up from reference TRBV7-9 and TRBJ2-3): DTGVSQNPRHKITKRGQNVTFRCDPISEHNRLYWYRQTLGQGPEFLTYFQNEAQLEKSRLLSDRFSAERPKGSFSTLEIQRTEQGDSAMYLCASSQWTGYDTQYFGPGTRLTVL.

The rearrangement joins TRBV27 to TRBJ2-7. This CDR3 is 14 amino acids long. Germline CDR1 MNHEY, CDR2 SMNVEV (reference sequence). The CDR3 here is CASSSSVGPSDQYF.